This T cell receptor beta chain derives from a study of sequential checkpoint blockade in melanoma. The wider study: Randomization was 1:1 between first-line nivolumab→ipilimumab and ipilimumab→nivolumab. Roughly 20 patients had tumor biopsies before treatment and at week 13.

Treatment given: randomized to nivolumab then ipilimumab (arm A) or the reverse (arm B). Sequencing used immunoSEQ multiplex PCR; TCRdb keeps in-frame clones, though not all of them. Here the sample spans about 4,000 clones, roughly 24% being singletons. V was trimmed by 5 bases and J by 2 bases, leaving 19 bases between them. CDR1 SGHNT and CDR2 YENEEA come from the germline V gene. The CDR3 has 17 amino acids. This clone has at least ten counts. Source: tumor tissue (inferred from file names), taken from a patient given nivolumab and ipilimumab in sequence. This TCR derives from a human donor with melanoma. The rearrangement joins TRBV11-3 to TRBJ1-3, with D unresolved. The CDR3 region has the DNA TGTGCCAGCAGCCTAATGGGAATGGGGAGGGCTGGAAACACCATATATTTT. It encodes CASSLMGMGRAGNTIYF.